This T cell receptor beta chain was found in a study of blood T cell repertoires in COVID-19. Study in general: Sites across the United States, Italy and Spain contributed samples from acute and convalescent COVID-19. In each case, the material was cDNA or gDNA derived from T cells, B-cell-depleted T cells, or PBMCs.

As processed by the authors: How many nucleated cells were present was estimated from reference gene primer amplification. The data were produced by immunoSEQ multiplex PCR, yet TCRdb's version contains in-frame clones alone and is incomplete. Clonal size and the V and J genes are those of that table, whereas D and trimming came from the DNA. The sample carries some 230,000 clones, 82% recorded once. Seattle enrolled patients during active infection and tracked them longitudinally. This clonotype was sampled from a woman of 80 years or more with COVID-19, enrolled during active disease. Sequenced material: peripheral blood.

The DNA of the CDR3 is TGTGCCAGCAGCTTAGCTGGGACAGCCGCGCACACTGAAGCTTTCTTT. Residues: CASSLAGTAAHTEAFF. V is TRBV7-9 and J is TRBJ1-1, with 7 bases that match TRBD1. CDR3 size: 16 residues. CDR1 is SEHNR, CDR2 FQNEAQ, per germline (reference sequence). Trimming at V came to 0 bases and at J to 3 bases, leaving 7 bases not matched to a gene.